The T cell receptor beta chain described here comes from a study of shared clonotypes between healthy human individuals. Study background: Participating donors consisted of two women and a few men aged 18 to 49. Findings of the study overall: An expected dependence of interdonor clonotype sharing on sequencing depth was noted.

The CDR3 consists of 15 residues. Germline CDR1 reads LNHDA; CDR2 reads SQIVND (reference sequence). V lost 5 bases to trimming and J lost 5 bases, with 19 bases between them. Using ten immunoSEQ deep assay plates, investigators sequenced unsorted PBMC DNA. Data came from immunoSEQ multiplex PCR; TCRdb stores just in-frame clones and leaves some out. This table has approximately 470,000 clones, approximately 78% appearing once. On this clone: Its antigen is unknown.

The rearrangement joins TRBV19 to TRBJ2-7, with D possibly matching TRBD1 (5 bases). This receptor was taken from a woman aged 40 to 49 in good health. Some clones in this sample may be carry-over from other donors' samples. Source material: PBMCs. DNA for the CDR3: TGTGCCAGTAGTGAGGCGACAGCCCCTCATCACGAGCAGTACTTC. Its translation: CASSEATAPHHEQYF.